This TCR beta chain was identified in a study of T cells in Graves' hyperthyroidism and ophthalmopathy. With regard to this clonotype: Its antigen remains unidentified.

There are 17 residues in the CDR3. The ends were cut back, 5 bases at V and 0 bases at J, with 15 bases in the middle. CDR1 SGHRS and CDR2 YFSETQ come from the germline V gene. Amplification of TCR beta CDR3 regions used RNA as the template. First-round RT-PCR with HTBI primers amplified the TCR CDR3 region. TCRdb redid the calling of the multiplex PCR reads with MiXCR, one entry per CDR3 protein. Among approximately 430,000 distinct CDR3 sequences listed, approximately 15% were seen once. General study findings and limits: The model made its ophthalmopathy prediction, and onset followed a median approximately 6.5 months later.

PBMCs were collected from a roughly 10 ml volume of fresh peripheral blood. The chain recombines TRBV5-1 with TRBJ2-6, with D tentatively TRBD2 (6 bases). The clonotype comes from a woman aged 18-29 years with Graves' hyperthyroidism. Input material: blood. The CDR3 sequence is CASSPGLASSGANVLTF. Here the CDR3 DNA reads TGCGCCAGCAGTCCGGGGCTAGCGAGCTCTGGGGCCAACGTCCTGACTTTC. Together with reference TRBV5-1 and TRBJ2-6, the CDR3 gives the full variable domain: KAGVTQTPRYLIKTRGQQVTLSCSPISGHRSVSWYQQTPGQGLQFLFEYFSETQRNKGNFPGRFSGRQFSNSRSEMNVSTLELGDSALYLCASSPGLASSGANVLTFGAGSRLTVL.